This is a list of T cell receptor beta chains from one sample in a study of blood T cell repertoires in COVID-19. Sequencing was performed with immunoSEQ multiplex PCR; in TCRdb, only in-frame clones are kept and a portion is missing. The sample lists about 180,000 clones, less than 90% occurring once. The sequenced sample was peripheral blood. The origin of the receptors is an older woman with COVID-19, enrolled during active disease. The CDR3 runs from the conserved cysteine through the conserved F or W. A D gene is named only where the DNA matches it firmly. Some rows mark clone size as missing; the rest say once, few, many or name a class of expanded clone.

D gene,clone size,J gene,CDR3 length,V gene,CDR3 DNA,CDR3 protein
TRBD2,NA,TRBJ2-7,14,TRBV6-5,TGTGCCAGCAGCCAATCTAGCGGGAGTTACGAGCAGTACTTC,CASSQSSGSYEQYF
TRBD2,NA,TRBJ2-3,14,TRBV11-3,TGTGCCAGCAGCGAGACTAGCGGCACAGATACGCAGTATTTT,CASSETSGTDTQYF
TRBD1,NA,TRBJ1-2,14,TRBV2,TGTGCCAGTATTCCGGGACAGGGGAACTATGGCTACACCTTC,CASIPGQGNYGYTF
NA,few,TRBJ1-4,14,TRBV6-5,TGTGCCAGCATAGAAGGCGGATTTAATGAAAAACTGTTTTTT,CASIEGGFNEKLFF
NA,few,TRBJ2-1,15,TRBV27,TGTGCCAGCAGTTTTAGGGGATTCCCTTACAATGAGCAGTTCTTC,CASSFRGFPYNEQFF
NA,few,TRBJ1-5,13,TRBV2,TGTGCCACCAACAGGGATAGCAATCAGCCCCAGCATTTT,CATNRDSNQPQHF
TRBD2,NA,TRBJ2-7,15,TRBV4-1,TGCGCCAGCAGCCAAGGTAGGAGCGGGAGGTTCGAGCAGTACTTC,CASSQGRSGRFEQYF
NA,NA,TRBJ2-6,16,TRBV14,TGTGCCAGCAGCCAAACCCCAGGGGCTGGGGCCAACGTCCTGACTTTC,CASSQTPGAGANVLTF
NA,NA,TRBJ1-5,12,TRBV6-5,TGTGCCAGCAGCTCCCAGGGAGCTAGCGGGCATTTT,CASSSQGASGHF
TRBD2,NA,TRBJ2-1,15,TRBV28,TGTGCCAGCAGTCGACTAGCCCTCTCCTACAATGAGCAGTTCTTC,CASSRLALSYNEQFF
TRBD1,NA,TRBJ2-1,15,TRBV7-2,TGTGCCAGCAGCTTAGGGGGACAGGGGCAGGATGAGCAGTTCTTC,CASSLGGQGQDEQFF
NA,NA,TRBJ2-5,14,TRBV5-1,TGCGCCAGCAGCTTGGCGCAGGGCACCGAGACCCAGTACTTC,CASSLAQGTETQYF
TRBD2,NA,TRBJ2-1,15,TRBV6-5,TGTGCCAGCAGTCTTAGGGGCGGGAGACCCAATGAGCAGTTCTTC,CASSLRGGRPNEQFF
NA,NA,TRBJ1-6,12,TRBV3-1/TRBV3-2,TGTGCCAGCAGCCACTTAAATTCACCCCTCCACTTT,CASSHLNSPLHF
TRBD1,NA,TRBJ2-7,16,TRBV11-2,TGTGCCAGCAGCTCACCTGGCAGGGGGCTCTCCTACGAGCAGTACTTC,CASSSPGRGLSYEQYF